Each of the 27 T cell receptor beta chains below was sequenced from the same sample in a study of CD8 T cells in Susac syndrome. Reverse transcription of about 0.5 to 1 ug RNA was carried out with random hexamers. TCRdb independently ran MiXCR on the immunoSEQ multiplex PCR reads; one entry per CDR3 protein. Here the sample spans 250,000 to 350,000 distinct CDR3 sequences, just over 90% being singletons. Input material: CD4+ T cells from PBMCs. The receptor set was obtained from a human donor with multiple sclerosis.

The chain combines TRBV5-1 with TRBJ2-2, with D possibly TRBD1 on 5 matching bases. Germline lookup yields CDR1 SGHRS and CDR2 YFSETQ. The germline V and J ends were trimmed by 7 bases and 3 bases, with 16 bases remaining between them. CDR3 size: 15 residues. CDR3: CASSGPQAYTGELFF. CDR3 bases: TGCGCCAGCTCCGGACCACAGGCGTACACCGGGGAGCTGTTTTTT.

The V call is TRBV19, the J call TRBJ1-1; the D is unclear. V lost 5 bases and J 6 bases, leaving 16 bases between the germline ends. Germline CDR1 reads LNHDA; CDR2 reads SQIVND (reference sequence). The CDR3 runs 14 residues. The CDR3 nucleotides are TGTGCCAGTAGTTCGACATCCCCGTCGGCTGAAGCTTTCTTT. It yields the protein CASSSTSPSAEAFF.

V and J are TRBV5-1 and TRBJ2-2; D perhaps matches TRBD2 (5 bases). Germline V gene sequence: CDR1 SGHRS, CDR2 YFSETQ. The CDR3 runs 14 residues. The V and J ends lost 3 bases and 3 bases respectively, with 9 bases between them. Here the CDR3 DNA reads TGCGCCAGCAGCTCTGGACTGTACACCGGGGAGCTGTTTTTT. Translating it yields CASSSGLYTGELFF.

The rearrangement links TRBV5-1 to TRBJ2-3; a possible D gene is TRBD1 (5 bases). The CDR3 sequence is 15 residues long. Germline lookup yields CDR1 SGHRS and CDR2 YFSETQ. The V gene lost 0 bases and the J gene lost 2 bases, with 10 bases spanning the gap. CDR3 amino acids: CASSLAPGPTDTQYF. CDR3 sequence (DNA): TGCGCCAGCAGCTTGGCCCCAGGGCCCACAGATACGCAGTATTTT.

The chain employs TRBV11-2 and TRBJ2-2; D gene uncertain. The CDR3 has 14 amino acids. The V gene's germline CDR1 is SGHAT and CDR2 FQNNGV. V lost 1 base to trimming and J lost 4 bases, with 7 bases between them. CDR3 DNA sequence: TGTGCCAGCAGCTTAGCTGGCAGCACCGGGGAGCTGTTTTTT. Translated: CASSLAGSTGELFF.

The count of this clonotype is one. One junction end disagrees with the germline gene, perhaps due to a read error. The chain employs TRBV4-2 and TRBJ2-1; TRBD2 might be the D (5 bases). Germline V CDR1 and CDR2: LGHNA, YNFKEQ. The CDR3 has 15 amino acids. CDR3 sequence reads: CASSQDGVANKEQFF. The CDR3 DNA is TGTGCCAGCAGCCAAGACGGGGTAGCGAACAAGGAGCAGTTCTTC.

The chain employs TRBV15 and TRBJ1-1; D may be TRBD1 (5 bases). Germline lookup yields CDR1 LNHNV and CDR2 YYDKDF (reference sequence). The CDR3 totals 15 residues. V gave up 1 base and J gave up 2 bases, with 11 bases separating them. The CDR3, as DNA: TGTGCCACCAGCAGAGTCATTACAGGAAACACTGAAGCTTTCTTT. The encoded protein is CATSRVITGNTEAFF. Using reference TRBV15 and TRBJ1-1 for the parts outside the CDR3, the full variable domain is DAMVIQNPRYQVTQFGKPVTLSCSQTLNHNVMYWYQQKSSQAPKLLFHYYDKDFNNEADTPDNFQSRRPNTSFCFLDIRSPGLGDTAMYLCATSRVITGNTEAFFGQGTRLTVV.

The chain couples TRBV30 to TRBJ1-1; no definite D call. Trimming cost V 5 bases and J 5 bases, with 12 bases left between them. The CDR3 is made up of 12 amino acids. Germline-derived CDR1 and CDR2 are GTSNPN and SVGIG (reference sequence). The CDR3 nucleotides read TGTGCCTGGGACGACATCCGTACTGAAGCTTTCTTT. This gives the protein CAWDDIRTEAFF.

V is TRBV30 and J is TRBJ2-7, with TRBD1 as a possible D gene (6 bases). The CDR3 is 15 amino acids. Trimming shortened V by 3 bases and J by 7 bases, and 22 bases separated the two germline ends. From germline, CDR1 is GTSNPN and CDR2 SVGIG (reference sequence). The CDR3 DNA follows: TGTGCCTGGAGGTTCAGGGGCGCCGCCGGCTATGAGCAGTACTTC. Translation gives CAWRFRGAAGYEQYF.

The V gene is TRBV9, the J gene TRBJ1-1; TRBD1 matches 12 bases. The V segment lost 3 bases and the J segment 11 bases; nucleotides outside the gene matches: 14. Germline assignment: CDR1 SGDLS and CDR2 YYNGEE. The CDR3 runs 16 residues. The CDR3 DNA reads TGTGCCAGCAGCGCATCCGGGACAGGGGGCGCCGACGTGGCTTTCTTT. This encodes CASSASGTGGADVAFF. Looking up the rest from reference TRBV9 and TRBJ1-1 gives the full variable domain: DSGVTQTPKHLITATGQRVTLRCSPRSGDLSVYWYQQSLDQGLQFLIQYYNGEERAKGNILERFSAQQFPDLHSELNLSSLELGDSALYFCASSASGTGGADVAFFGQGTRLTVV.

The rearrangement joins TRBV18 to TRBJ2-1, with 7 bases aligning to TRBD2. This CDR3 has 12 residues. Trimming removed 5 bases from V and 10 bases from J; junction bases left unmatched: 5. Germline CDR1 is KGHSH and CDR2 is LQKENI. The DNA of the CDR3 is TGTGCCAGCTCAAGCAGCGGGGACGAGCAGTTCTTC. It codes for CASSSSGDEQFF.

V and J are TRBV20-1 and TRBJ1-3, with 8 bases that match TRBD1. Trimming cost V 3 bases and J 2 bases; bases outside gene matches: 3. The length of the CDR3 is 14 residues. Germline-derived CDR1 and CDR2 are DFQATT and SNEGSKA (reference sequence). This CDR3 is CSARQTGAGNTIYF. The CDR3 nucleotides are TGCAGTGCTAGGCAGACAGGGGCTGGAAACACCATATATTTT.

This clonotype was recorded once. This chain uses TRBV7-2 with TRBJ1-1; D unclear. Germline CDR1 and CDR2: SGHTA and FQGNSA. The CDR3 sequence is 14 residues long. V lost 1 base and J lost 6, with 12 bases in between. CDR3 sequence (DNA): TGTGCCAGCAGCTTAGATAGGGAACGGGCTGAAGCTTTCTTT. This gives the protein CASSLDRERAEAFF.

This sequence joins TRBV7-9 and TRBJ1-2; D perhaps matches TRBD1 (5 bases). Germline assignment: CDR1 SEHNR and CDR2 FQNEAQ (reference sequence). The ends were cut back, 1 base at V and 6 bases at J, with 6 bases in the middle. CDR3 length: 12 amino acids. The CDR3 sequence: CASSLGGDGYTF. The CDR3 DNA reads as TGTGCCAGCAGCTTAGGGGGCGATGGCTACACCTTC.

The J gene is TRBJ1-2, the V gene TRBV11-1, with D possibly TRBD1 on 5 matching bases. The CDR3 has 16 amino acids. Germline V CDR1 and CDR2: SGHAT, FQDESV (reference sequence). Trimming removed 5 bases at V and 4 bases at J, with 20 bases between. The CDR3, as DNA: TGTGCCAGCAGCCTGGTGGGGCAGGATGTCTTCTATGGCTACACCTTC. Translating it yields CASSLVGQDVFYGYTF.

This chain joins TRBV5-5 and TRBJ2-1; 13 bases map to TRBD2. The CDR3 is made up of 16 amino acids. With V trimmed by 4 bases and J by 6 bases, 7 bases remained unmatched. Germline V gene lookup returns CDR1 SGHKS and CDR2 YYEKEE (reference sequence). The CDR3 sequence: CASSGTWTSGSNEQFF. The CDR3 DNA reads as TGTGCCAGCAGCGGAACCTGGACTAGCGGGAGCAATGAGCAGTTCTTC. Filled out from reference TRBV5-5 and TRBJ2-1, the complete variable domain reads DAGVTQSPTHLIKTRGQQVTLRCSPISGHKSVSWYQQVLGQGPQFIFQYYEKEERGRGNFPDRFSARQFPNYSSELNVNALLLGDSALYLCASSGTWTSGSNEQFFGPGTRLTVL.

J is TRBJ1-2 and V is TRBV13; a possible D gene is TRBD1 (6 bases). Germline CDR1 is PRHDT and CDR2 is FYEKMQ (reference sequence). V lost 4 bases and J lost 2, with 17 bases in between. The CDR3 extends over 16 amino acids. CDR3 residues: CASSSYRTAGNYGYTF. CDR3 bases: TGTGCCAGCAGCTCCTACCGGACAGCCGGGAACTATGGCTACACCTTC. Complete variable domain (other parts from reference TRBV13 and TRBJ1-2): AAGVIQSPRHLIKEKRETATLKCYPIPRHDTVYWYQQGPGQDPQFLISFYEKMQSDKGSIPDRFSAQQFSDYHSELNMSSLELGDSALYFCASSSYRTAGNYGYTFGSGTRLTVV.

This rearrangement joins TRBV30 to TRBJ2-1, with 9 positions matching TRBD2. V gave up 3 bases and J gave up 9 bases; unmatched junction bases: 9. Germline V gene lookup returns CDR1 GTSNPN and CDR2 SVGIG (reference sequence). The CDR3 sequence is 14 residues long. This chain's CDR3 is CAWSGGGGATEQFF. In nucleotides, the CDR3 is TGTGCCTGGAGCGGGGGCGGGGGGGCGACTGAGCAGTTCTTC.

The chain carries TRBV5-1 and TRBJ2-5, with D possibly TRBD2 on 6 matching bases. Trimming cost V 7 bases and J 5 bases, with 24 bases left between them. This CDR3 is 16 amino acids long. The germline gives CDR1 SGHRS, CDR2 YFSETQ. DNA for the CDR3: TGCGCCAGCTCCTGGGGGGTGATGGGCGAGTCTGAGACCCAGTACTTC. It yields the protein CASSWGVMGESETQYF. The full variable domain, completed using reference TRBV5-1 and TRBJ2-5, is KAGVTQTPRYLIKTRGQQVTLSCSPISGHRSVSWYQQTPGQGLQFLFEYFSETQRNKGNFPGRFSGRQFSNSRSEMNVSTLELGDSALYLCASSWGVMGESETQYFGPGTRLLVL.

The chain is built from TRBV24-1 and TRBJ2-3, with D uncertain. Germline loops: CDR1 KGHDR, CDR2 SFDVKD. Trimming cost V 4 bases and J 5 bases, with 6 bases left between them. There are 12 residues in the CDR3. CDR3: CATSDQVDTQYF. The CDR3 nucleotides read TGTGCCACCAGTGACCAAGTAGATACGCAGTATTTT.

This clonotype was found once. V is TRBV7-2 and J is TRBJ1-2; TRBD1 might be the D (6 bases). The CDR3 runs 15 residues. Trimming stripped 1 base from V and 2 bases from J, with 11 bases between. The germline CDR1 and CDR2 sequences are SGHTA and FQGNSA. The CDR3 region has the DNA TGTGCCAGCAGCTTAGTTTACAGGGAAAACTATGGCTACACCTTC. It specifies CASSLVYRENYGYTF.

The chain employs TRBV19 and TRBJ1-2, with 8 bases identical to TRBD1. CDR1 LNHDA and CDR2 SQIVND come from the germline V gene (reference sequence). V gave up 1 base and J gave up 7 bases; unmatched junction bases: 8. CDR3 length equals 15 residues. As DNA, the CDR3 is TGTGCCAGTAGTATAGCCAAGACAGGGGCGGCTGGCTACACCTTC. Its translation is CASSIAKTGAAGYTF.

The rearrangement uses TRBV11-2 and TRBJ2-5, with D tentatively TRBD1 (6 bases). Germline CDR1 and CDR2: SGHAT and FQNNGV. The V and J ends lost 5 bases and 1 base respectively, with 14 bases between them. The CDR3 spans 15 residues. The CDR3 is CASSLDSLVQETQYF. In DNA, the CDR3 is TGTGCCAGCAGCCTGGACAGTCTAGTCCAAGAGACCCAGTACTTC.

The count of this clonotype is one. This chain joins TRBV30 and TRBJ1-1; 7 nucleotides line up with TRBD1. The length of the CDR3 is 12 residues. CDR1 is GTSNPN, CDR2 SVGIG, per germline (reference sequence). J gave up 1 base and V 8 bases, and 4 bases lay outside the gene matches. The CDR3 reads CAIGGRNTEAFF. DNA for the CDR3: TGTGCCATAGGGGGCAGGAACACTGAAGCTTTCTTT.

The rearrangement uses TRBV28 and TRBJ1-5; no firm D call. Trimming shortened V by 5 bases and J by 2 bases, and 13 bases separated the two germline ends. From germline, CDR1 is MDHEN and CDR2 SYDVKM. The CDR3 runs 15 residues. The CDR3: CASSRGVRGNQPQHF. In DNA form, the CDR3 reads TGTGCCAGCAGTCGCGGGGTCCGGGGCAATCAGCCCCAGCATTTT.

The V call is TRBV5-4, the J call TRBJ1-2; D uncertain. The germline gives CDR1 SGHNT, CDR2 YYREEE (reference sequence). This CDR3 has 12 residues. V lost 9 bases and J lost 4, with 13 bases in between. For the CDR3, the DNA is TGTGCCATCATGGATAGGGTCTATGGCTACACCTTC. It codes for CAIMDRVYGYTF.

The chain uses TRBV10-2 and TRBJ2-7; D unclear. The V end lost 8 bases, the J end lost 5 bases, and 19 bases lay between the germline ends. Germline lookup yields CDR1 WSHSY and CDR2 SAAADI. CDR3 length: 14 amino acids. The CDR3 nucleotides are TGCGCCAGCTTACGGAGCCTCTCGGGCAACGAGCAGTACTTC. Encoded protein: CASLRSLSGNEQYF.